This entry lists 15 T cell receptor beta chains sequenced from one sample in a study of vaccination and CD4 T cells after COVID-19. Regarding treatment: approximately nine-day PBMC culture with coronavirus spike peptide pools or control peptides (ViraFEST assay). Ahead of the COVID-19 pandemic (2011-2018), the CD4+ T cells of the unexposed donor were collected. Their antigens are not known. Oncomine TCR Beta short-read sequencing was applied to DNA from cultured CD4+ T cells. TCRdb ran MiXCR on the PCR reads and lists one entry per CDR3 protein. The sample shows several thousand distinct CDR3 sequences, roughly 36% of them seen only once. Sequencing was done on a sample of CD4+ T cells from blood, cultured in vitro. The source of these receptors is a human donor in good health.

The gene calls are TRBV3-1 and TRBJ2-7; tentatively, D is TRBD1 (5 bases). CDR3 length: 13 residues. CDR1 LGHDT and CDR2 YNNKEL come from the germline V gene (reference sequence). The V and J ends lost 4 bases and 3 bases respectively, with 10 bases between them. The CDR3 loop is CASSLSDSYEQYF. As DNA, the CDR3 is TGTGCCAGCAGCCTGTCCGACAGCTACGAGCAGTACTTC.

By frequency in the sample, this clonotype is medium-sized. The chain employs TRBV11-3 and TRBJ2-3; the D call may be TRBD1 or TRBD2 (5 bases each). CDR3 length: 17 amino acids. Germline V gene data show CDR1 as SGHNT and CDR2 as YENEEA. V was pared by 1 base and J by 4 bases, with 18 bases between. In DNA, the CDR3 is TGTGCCAGCAGCTTAGGCTCGGTCCGGGGCTGGGCAGATACGCAGTATTTT. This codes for CASSLGSVRGWADTQYF.

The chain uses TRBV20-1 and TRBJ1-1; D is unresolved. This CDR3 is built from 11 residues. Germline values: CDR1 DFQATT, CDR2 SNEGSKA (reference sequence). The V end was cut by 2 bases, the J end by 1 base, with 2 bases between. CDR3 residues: CSARQNTEAFF. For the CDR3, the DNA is TGCAGTGCTAGACAGAACACTGAAGCTTTCTTT.

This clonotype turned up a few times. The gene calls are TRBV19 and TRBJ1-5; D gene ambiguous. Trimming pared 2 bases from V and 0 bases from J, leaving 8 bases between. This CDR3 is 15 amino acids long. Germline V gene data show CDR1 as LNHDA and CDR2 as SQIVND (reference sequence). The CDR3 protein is CASSILGSSNQPQHF. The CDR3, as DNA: TGTGCCAGTAGTATATTGGGGTCTAGCAATCAGCCCCAGCATTTT. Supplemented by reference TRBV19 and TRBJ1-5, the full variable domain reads DGGITQSPKYLFRKEGQNVTLSCEQNLNHDAMYWYRQDPGQGLRLIYYSQIVNDFQKGDIAEGYSVSREKKESFPLTVTSAQKNPTAFYLCASSILGSSNQPQHFGDGTRLSIL.

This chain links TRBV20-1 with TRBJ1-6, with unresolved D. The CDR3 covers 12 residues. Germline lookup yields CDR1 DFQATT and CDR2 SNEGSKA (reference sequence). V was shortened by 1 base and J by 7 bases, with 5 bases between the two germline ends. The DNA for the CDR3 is TGCAGTGCTAGAGGACCGAATTCACCCCTCCACTTT. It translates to CSARGPNSPLHF.

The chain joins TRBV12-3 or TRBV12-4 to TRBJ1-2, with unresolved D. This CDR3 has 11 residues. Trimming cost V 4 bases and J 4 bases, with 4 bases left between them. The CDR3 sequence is CASSSSYGYTF. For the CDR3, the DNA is TGTGCCAGCAGTTCTAGCTATGGCTACACCTTC.

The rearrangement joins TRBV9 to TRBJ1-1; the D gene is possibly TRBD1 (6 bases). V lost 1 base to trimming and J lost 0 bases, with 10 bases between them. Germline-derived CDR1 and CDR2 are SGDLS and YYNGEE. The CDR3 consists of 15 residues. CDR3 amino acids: CASSVNWDMNTEAFF. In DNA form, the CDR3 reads TGTGCCAGCAGCGTAAATTGGGACATGAACACTGAAGCTTTCTTT.

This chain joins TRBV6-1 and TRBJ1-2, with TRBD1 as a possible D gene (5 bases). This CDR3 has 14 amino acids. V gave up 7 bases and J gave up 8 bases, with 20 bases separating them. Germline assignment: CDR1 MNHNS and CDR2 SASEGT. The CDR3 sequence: CASNNLGARDGYTF. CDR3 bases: TGTGCCAGCAATAATCTTGGGGCTAGGGACGGCTACACCTTC.

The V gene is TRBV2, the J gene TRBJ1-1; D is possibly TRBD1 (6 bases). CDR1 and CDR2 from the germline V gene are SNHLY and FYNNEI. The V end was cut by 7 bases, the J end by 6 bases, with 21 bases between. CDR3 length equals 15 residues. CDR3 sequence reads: CASTPEGGVAAEAFF. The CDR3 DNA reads TGTGCCAGCACCCCCGAGGGGGGAGTGGCGGCTGAAGCTTTCTTT.

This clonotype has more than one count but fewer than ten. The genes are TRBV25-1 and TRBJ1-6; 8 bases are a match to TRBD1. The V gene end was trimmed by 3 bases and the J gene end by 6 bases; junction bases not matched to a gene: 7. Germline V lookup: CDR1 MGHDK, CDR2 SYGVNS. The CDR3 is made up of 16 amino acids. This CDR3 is CASSDAGQGANSPLHF. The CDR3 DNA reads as TGTGCCAGCAGTGACGCCGGGCAGGGGGCTAATTCACCCCTCCACTTT.

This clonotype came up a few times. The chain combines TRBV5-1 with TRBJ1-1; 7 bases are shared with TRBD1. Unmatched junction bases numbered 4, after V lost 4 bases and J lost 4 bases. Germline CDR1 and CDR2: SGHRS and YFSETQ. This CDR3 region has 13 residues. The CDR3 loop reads CASSLGQATEAFF. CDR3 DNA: TGCGCCAGCAGCCTCGGACAGGCCACTGAAGCTTTCTTT.

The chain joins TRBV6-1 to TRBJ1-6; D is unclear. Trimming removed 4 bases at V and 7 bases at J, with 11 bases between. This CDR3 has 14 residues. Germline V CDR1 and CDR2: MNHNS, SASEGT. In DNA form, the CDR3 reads TGTGCCAGCAGTGGGAACAGAGAGAATTCACCCCTCCACTTT. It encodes CASSGNRENSPLHF.

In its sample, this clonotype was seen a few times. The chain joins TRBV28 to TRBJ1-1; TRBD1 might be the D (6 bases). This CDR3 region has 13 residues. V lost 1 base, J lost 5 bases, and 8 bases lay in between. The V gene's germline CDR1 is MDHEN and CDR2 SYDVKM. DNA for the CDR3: TGTGCCAGCAGTTTATCCAGGGGAACTGAAGCTTTCTTT. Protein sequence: CASSLSRGTEAFF. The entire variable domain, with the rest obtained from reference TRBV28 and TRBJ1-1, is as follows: DVKVTQSSRYLVKRTGEKVFLECVQDMDHENMFWYRQDPGLGLRLIYFSYDVKMKEKGDIPEGYSVSREKKERFSLILESASTNQTSMYLCASSLSRGTEAFFGQGTRLTVV.

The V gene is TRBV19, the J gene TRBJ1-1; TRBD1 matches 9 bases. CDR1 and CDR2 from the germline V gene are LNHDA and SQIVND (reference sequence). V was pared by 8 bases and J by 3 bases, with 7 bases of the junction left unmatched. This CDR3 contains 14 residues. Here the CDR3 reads CASYPGQGYTEAFF. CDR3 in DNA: TGTGCCAGTTATCCGGGACAGGGCTACACTGAAGCTTTCTTT.

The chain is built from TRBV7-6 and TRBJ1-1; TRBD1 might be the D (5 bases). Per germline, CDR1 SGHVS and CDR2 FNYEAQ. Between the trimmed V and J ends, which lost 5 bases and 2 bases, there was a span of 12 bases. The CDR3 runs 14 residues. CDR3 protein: CASSGDGGNTEAFF. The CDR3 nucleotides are TGTGCCAGCAGCGGAGACGGGGGAAACACTGAAGCTTTCTTT.